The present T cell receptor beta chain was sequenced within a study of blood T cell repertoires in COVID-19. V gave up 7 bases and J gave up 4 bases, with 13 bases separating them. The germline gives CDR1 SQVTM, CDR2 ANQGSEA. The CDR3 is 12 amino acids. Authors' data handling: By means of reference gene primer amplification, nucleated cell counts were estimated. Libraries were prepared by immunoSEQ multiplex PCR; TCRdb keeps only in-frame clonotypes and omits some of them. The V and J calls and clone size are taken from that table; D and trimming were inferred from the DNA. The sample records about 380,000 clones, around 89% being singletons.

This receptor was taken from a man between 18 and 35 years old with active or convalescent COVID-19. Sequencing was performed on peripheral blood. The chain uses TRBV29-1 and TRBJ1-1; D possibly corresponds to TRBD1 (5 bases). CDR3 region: CSGGSSSTEAFF. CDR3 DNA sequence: TGCAGCGGGGGGAGTTCGAGCACTGAAGCTTTCTTT. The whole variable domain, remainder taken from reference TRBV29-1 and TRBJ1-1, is SAVISQKPSRDICQRGTSLTIQCQVDSQVTMMFWYRQQPGQSLTLIATANQGSEATYESGFVIDKFPISRPNLTFSTLTVSNMSPEDSSIYLCSGGSSSTEAFFGQGTRLTVV.